This TCR beta chain was observed in a study of technical replicates of blood from several donors. The CDR3 loop spans 15 amino acids. Germline CDR1 is MNHNY and CDR2 is SVGAGI (reference sequence). The V and J ends lost 0 bases and 7 bases respectively, with 12 bases between them. Clones were sequenced by immunoSEQ multiplex PCR, and TCRdb holds only the in-frame ones, with some missing. The sample includes 75,000 to 95,000 clones, 85% to 95% of them seen just once. This TCR was sampled from a human donor in good health. Sequenced input: T cells isolated from PBMCs. This chain uses TRBV6-6 with TRBJ2-2; D gene uncertain. The CDR3 sequence: CASSYSVENGGELFF. The CDR3 nucleotides are TGTGCCAGCAGTTACTCGGTGGAGAACGGCGGGGAGCTGTTTTTT.